The T cell receptor (beta chain) described here comes from a study of T cell responses to AZD1222 COVID-19 vaccine. Only in-frame clones appear in the TCRdb table, and some are missing; sequencing was by immunoSEQ multiplex PCR. The sample records approximately 300,000 clones, almost 95% being singletons. The V gene's germline CDR1 is PRHDT and CDR2 FYEKMQ (reference sequence). The CDR3 is made up of 18 amino acids. Unmatched junction bases numbered 21, after V lost 5 bases and J lost 6 bases. This clone was observed once. This receptor was taken from an adult who received the AZD1222 COVID-19 vaccine. The source was peripheral blood, collected 28 days after the second AZD1222 dose. This rearrangement joins TRBV13 to TRBJ2-7; 8 bases match TRBD2. CDR3 sequence: CASSPAGLAGNLGSEQYF. Written as DNA, the CDR3 is TGTGCCAGCAGCCCGGCGGGGCTAGCGGGCAACCTGGGGTCCGAGCAGTACTTC. Based on the CDR3 plus reference TRBV13 and TRBJ2-7, the full variable domain is AAGVIQSPRHLIKEKRETATLKCYPIPRHDTVYWYQQGPGQDPQFLISFYEKMQSDKGSIPDRFSAQQFSDYHSELNMSSLELGDSALYFCASSPAGLAGNLGSEQYFGPGTRLTVT.